The 19 T cell receptor beta chains below come from one sample, sequenced in a study of blood T cell repertoires in COVID-19. Using immunoSEQ multiplex PCR, the repertoire was profiled, and TCRdb retains in-frame clones only, with some absent. Seen here are roughly 81,000 clones, 70% to 85% observed once, and the top ten hold approximately 3%. Sequenced: peripheral blood. The receptors come from an elderly woman with COVID-19, enrolled during active disease.

V and J are TRBV7-3 and TRBJ1-1; no firm D call. The CDR3 has 15 residues. The V gene lost 5 bases and the J gene lost 4 bases, with 17 bases spanning the gap. The germline CDR1 and CDR2 sequences are SGHTA and FQGTGA. In nucleotides, the CDR3 is TGTGCCAGCAGCGGATCCCCGGGGTTGGTCACTGAAGCTTTCTTT. This translates into CASSGSPGLVTEAFF. Drawing the rest from reference TRBV7-3 and TRBJ1-1, the complete variable domain is GAGVSQTPSNKVTEKGKYVELRCDPISGHTALYWYRQSLGQGPEFLIYFQGTGAADDSGLPNDRFFAVRPEGSVSTLKIQRTERGDSAVYLCASSGSPGLVTEAFFGQGTRLTVV.

The gene calls are TRBV7-9 and TRBJ2-7; D possibly corresponds to TRBD2 (6 bases). From germline, CDR1 is SEHNR and CDR2 FQNEAQ (reference sequence). V lost 0 bases and J lost 0, with 6 bases in between. The CDR3 is 14 residues long. DNA for the CDR3: TGTGCCAGCAGCTTAGCGGGACTCTCCTACGAGCAGTACTTC. This gives the protein CASSLAGLSYEQYF.

The rearrangement links TRBV7-2 to TRBJ2-5; a weak D match, TRBD1 (6 bases). Trimming took 4 bases from V and 5 from J, leaving 20 bases between them. The CDR3 covers 16 residues. Germline CDR1 is SGHTA and CDR2 is FQGNSA. This CDR3 is CASSSPGAGAGETQYF. For the CDR3, the DNA is TGTGCCAGCAGCTCCCCCGGGGCAGGGGCTGGGGAGACCCAGTACTTC.

This chain links TRBV19 with TRBJ1-5, with a tentative D call TRBD1 (6 bases). Germline values: CDR1 LNHDA, CDR2 SQIVND (reference sequence). Trimming left V 7 bases short and J 7 bases short, with 17 bases between. The CDR3 is 14 residues long. The CDR3 DNA reads as TGTGCCAGTACAGAAACAGGGAGCCGGCAGCCCCAGCATTTT. Translation: CASTETGSRQPQHF.

This clone was picked up a small number of times. This chain joins TRBV7-3 and TRBJ1-2; no clear D gene. This CDR3 spans 14 amino acids. V was clipped by 5 bases and J by 2 bases, with 12 bases between them. In germline, CDR1 is SGHTA, CDR2 FQGTGA. CDR3 coding DNA: TGTGCCAGCAGCCTCGGACCGGGGAACTATGGCTACACCTTC. Residues: CASSLGPGNYGYTF.

The J gene is TRBJ2-1, the V gene TRBV6-5, with 12 bases lining up with TRBD2. The germline gives CDR1 MNHEY, CDR2 SVGAGI. After removal of 4 bases from V and 7 bases from J, the junction contained 5 bases not matched to a gene. The CDR3 has 15 amino acids. As DNA, the CDR3 is TGTGCCAGCAGTTCACTAGCGGGGGGAAGAAATGAGCAGTTCTTC. Its translation is CASSSLAGGRNEQFF.

The chain employs TRBV18 and TRBJ2-5; the D gene is possibly TRBD2 (6 bases). Between the trimmed V and J ends, which lost 3 bases and 2 bases, there was a span of 16 bases. Germline CDR1 reads KGHSH; CDR2 reads LQKENI. There are 16 residues in the CDR3. The CDR3 coding sequence is TGTGCCAGCTCACCCGCGGTCTGGGCGGGACAAGAGACCCAGTACTTC. It translates to CASSPAVWAGQETQYF. Based on the CDR3 plus reference TRBV18 and TRBJ2-5, the full variable domain is NAGVMQNPRHLVRRRGQEARLRCSPMKGHSHVYWYRQLPEEGLKFMVYLQKENIIDESGMPKERFSAEFPKEGPSILRIQQVVRGDSAAYFCASSPAVWAGQETQYFGPGTRLLVL.

This clone occurred once. The gene calls are TRBV7-2 and TRBJ2-7, with D possibly being TRBD2 (5 bases). Looked up from germline, CDR1 is SGHTA and CDR2 is FQGNSA. CDR3 length: 13 residues. V dropped 5 bases and J dropped 6 bases, with 14 bases sitting between them. The chain's CDR3 is CASSGRVRGEQYF. CDR3 nucleotide sequence: TGTGCCAGCAGCGGACGGGTTCGGGGCGAGCAGTACTTC.

The V call is TRBV28, the J call TRBJ2-6; D ambiguous. Germline lookup yields CDR1 MDHEN and CDR2 SYDVKM. The CDR3 consists of 15 residues. Trimming stripped 4 bases from V and 0 bases from J, with 7 bases between. The CDR3 DNA reads as TGTGCCAGCAGTTACAGCTTCTCTGGGGCCAACGTCCTGACTTTC. Protein sequence: CASSYSFSGANVLTF.

V and J are TRBV18 and TRBJ2-3, with D possibly matching TRBD1 (5 bases). CDR1 is KGHSH, CDR2 LQKENI, per germline. This CDR3 region has 17 residues. V was cut by 1 base and J by 0 bases, with 14 bases left in between. The CDR3 DNA sequence: TGTGCCAGCTCACCACGAAGGCAGGGATCTAGCACAGATACGCAGTATTTT. Translated: CASSPRRQGSSTDTQYF. The variable domain in full, with the rest retrieved from reference TRBV18 and TRBJ2-3, is NAGVMQNPRHLVRRRGQEARLRCSPMKGHSHVYWYRQLPEEGLKFMVYLQKENIIDESGMPKERFSAEFPKEGPSILRIQQVVRGDSAAYFCASSPRRQGSSTDTQYFGPGTRLTVL.

CDR3 protein: CSVEEGGGTEAFF. In DNA, the CDR3 is TGCAGCGTTGAAGAGGGAGGGGGCACTGAAGCTTTCTTT. This chain joins TRBV29-1 and TRBJ1-1; a possible D gene is TRBD1 (6 bases). Germline assignment: CDR1 SQVTM and CDR2 ANQGSEA. The CDR3 spans 13 residues. V dropped 0 bases and J dropped 4 bases, with 9 bases sitting between them.

The chain links TRBV5-1 to TRBJ2-7, with a tentative D call TRBD1 (5 bases). The germline CDR1 and CDR2 sequences are SGHRS and YFSETQ. Trimming stripped 7 bases from V and 5 bases from J, with 16 bases between. There are 13 residues in the CDR3. The CDR3 loop reads CASGIFDSHEQYF. The CDR3 DNA sequence: TGCGCCAGCGGAATCTTCGACAGCCACGAGCAGTACTTC.

The rearrangement joins TRBV10-3 to TRBJ2-7, with D perhaps matching TRBD2 (6 bases). CDR1 is ENHRY, CDR2 SYGVKD, per germline. This CDR3 contains 15 residues. Trimming removed 8 bases from V and 2 bases from J, with 19 bases in between. The CDR3 bases are TGTGCCATCCTCGTAGCGGCTCAAAGTACCTACGAGCAGTACTTC. Its protein product is CAILVAAQSTYEQYF.

This clone was seen only once. The rearrangement joins TRBV29-1 to TRBJ1-2; TRBD1 is a possible D gene (6 bases). Germline V gene sequence: CDR1 SQVTM, CDR2 ANQGSEA. The V end was cut by 8 bases, the J end by 2 bases, with 9 bases between. This CDR3 region has 11 residues. CDR3: CSLQGNYGYTF. DNA of the CDR3: TGCAGCCTCCAGGGGAACTATGGCTACACCTTC.

This clone occurred a few times. The rearrangement links TRBV6-5 to TRBJ1-2; 7 bases are a match to TRBD1. CDR1 and CDR2 (germline): MNHEY, SVGAGI. This CDR3 region has 14 residues. The ends lost 2 bases at V and 8 bases at J; junction bases unmatched: 8. For the CDR3, the DNA is TGTGCCAGCAGTTACCGCACAGGGGTCAACGGCTACACCTTC. It codes for CASSYRTGVNGYTF.

The chain uses TRBV10-1 and TRBJ1-6; D perhaps matches TRBD1 (6 bases). Germline V gives CDR1 WNHNN, CDR2 SYGVQD (reference sequence). The length of the CDR3 is 15 residues. V was shortened by 9 bases and J by 6 bases, with 18 bases between the two germline ends. The CDR3 spells CARSNIWGLNSPLHF. The CDR3 DNA reads TGCGCCAGAAGCAATATATGGGGGCTTAATTCACCCCTCCACTTT.

The rearrangement joins TRBV15 to TRBJ1-1; 8 bases match TRBD1. CDR3 size: 14 residues. The germline V gene has CDR1 LNHNV and CDR2 YYDKDF (reference sequence). V lost 1 base and J lost 5; bases outside the gene matches: 3. DNA of the CDR3: TGTGCCACCAGCAGAGTTAGGACAGGGACTGAAGCTTTCTTT. Amino acid sequence: CATSRVRTGTEAFF.

V gene TRBV7-9 combines with J gene TRBJ1-3, with 8 nucleotides matching TRBD1. The CDR3 runs to 13 residues. V lost 6 bases, J lost 4 bases, and 2 bases stayed unmatched. Germline lookup yields CDR1 SEHNR and CDR2 FQNEAQ (reference sequence). The CDR3 region has the DNA TGTGCCAGCAGGACAGGGGAAGGAAACACCATATATTTT. Translation gives CASRTGEGNTIYF.

The chain couples TRBV5-4 to TRBJ2-3; TRBD2 might be the D (6 bases). Germline lookup yields CDR1 SGHNT and CDR2 YYREEE (reference sequence). V was shortened by 3 bases and J by 2 bases, with 10 bases between the two germline ends. This CDR3 has 14 residues. CDR3 bases: TGTGCCAGCAGCTCGGGACTTTCCACAGATACGCAGTATTTT. It specifies CASSSGLSTDTQYF.